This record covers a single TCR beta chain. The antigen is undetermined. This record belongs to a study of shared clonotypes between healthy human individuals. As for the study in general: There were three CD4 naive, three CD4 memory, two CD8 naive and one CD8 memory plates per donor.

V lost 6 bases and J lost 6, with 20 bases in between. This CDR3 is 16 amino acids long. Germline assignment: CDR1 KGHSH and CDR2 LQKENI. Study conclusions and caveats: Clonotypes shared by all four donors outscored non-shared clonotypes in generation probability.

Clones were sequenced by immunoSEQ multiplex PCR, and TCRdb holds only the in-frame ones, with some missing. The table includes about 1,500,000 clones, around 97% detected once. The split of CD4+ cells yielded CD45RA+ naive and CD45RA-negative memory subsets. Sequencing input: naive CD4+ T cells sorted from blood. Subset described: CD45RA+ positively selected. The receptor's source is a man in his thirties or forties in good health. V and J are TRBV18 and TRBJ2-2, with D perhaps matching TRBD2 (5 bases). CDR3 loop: CASSDEGSANPGELFF. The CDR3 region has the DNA TGTGCCAGCTCCGACGAGGGTAGCGCCAACCCCGGGGAGCTGTTTTTT.